This record covers a single TCR beta chain. The antigen is unknown. This entry comes from a study of cytomegalovirus exposure and HLA in healthy donors. Findings of the study overall: The authors enumerated 150 to 200 TCR beta chains as linked to cytomegalovirus. According to a subsequent analysis, TCR clusters from the first cohort were inclined to appear together in the roughly 120 validation repertoires.

Sequencing used immunoSEQ multiplex PCR; TCRdb keeps in-frame clones, though not all of them. The sample lists about 150,000 clones, around 93% seen once, with over 1.5% in the top ten. V lost 6 bases and J 0 bases, leaving 17 bases between the germline ends. This CDR3 spans 16 amino acids. The germline gives CDR1 SNHLY, CDR2 FYNNEI. Sequenced sample: PBMCs. The origin of this receptor is a man younger than 35 in good health and CMV-seropositive. The chain recombines TRBV2 with TRBJ1-1, with a weak D call TRBD1 (5 bases). The CDR3 protein is CASRKSGGSMNTEAFF. CDR3 nucleotide sequence: TGTGCCAGCAGGAAATCGGGGGGGTCCATGAACACTGAAGCTTTCTTT.